This note documents a single T cell receptor beta chain sequence. No antigen is known for it. The CDR3 extends over 14 amino acids. Deletions cut 5 bases from V and 2 bases from J, with 13 bases between. CDR1 SGHRS and CDR2 YFSETQ come from the germline V gene. The sample comes from a study of cytomegalovirus exposure and HLA in healthy donors. At the level of the study: Out of about 410 genotyped donors, about 84% belonged to the Caucasian-associated ancestry cluster. General observations from the study: The authors later found HLA-associated TCR beta chains more clonally expanded than equally common others. Most of the TCR beta V segments (in an earlier analysis) were productive either about 90% or about 30% of the time. There were some public TCRs occurring in many donors, but most TCR sequences were rare.

PCR involved 60 Vbeta and 13 Jbeta primers. The repertoire was sequenced with immunoSEQ multiplex PCR; TCRdb's copy has only in-frame clones and lacks some. The sample has 100,000 to 150,000 clones; 60% to 85% are singletons. Sequences were obtained from PBMCs. This rearrangement joins TRBV5-1 to TRBJ1-2, with D perhaps TRBD1 (6 bases). The source of this sequence is a female donor in good health and CMV-seronegative. The CDR3 DNA reads as TGCGCCAGCAGTTCCGGGACATCAAACTATGGCTACACCTTC. Its protein product is CASSSGTSNYGYTF.